These T cell receptor beta chains were read from a single sample in a study of T-cell memory formation after mild COVID-19. TCRdb reanalysed the 5' RACE reads using MiXCR and keeps one entry per CDR3 protein. The sample holds approximately 260,000 distinct CDR3 sequences, roughly 17% seen once. Sequences were obtained from PBMCs or a T cell subset sorted from them (not recorded which). The receptors stem from a man between 18 and 29 years old who had mild COVID-19 (a few samples of this study predate the infection). Cell type and time point are not known. CDR3s include the opening cysteine and the closing phenylalanine or tryptophan. The D gene is left open where the match is weak. Expanded clones are given a class, and other clones once, few, many or no size at all.

>TRBV5-1|TRBJ2-6|.|.
CASSLGGGNAGANVLTF
TGCGCCAGCAGCTTGGGGGGCGGTAATGCCGGGGCCAACGTCCTGACTTTC
>TRBV6-4|TRBJ2-2|few|.
CASSETDYTGELFF
TGTGCCAGCAGTGAGACAGACTACACCGGGGAGCTGTTTTTT
>TRBV10-3|TRBJ2-2|few|.
CAISATENTGELFF
TGTGCCATCAGTGCTACAGAGAACACCGGGGAGCTGTTTTTT
>TRBV25-1|TRBJ2-2|.|.
CASSVLPMNTGELFF
TGTGCCAGCAGTGTCCTACCTATGAACACCGGGGAGCTGTTTTTT
>TRBV7-2|TRBJ2-7|few|.
CASTRGYEQYF
TGTGCCAGCACCCGAGGCTACGAGCAGTACTTC
>TRBV4-2|TRBJ1-2|few|TRBD1
CASSPARQGAAGYTF
TGTGCCAGCAGCCCGGCGAGACAGGGGGCTGCTGGCTACACCTTC
>TRBV6-5|TRBJ1-1|few|.
CASSFNRVGTEAFF
TGTGCCAGCAGTTTCAACAGGGTCGGCACTGAAGCTTTCTTT
>TRBV30|TRBJ2-4|many|.
CAWWAGRGLHIQYF
TGTGCCTGGTGGGCAGGGAGGGGGTTACACATTCAGTACTTC
>TRBV29-1|TRBJ1-1|few|.
CSVGGGNTEAFF
TGCAGCGTTGGAGGTGGGAACACTGAAGCTTTCTTT
>TRBV7-2|TRBJ2-1|.|.
CASRRTNEPGEQFF
TGTGCCAGCAGACGGACAAATGAGCCGGGTGAGCAGTTCTTC
>TRBV4-1|TRBJ2-3|few|.
CASSQDGLSTDTQYF
TGCGCCAGCAGCCAAGATGGACTAAGCACAGATACGCAGTATTTT
>TRBV10-1|TRBJ2-7|many|TRBD1
CASSESGQGGEQYF
TGCGCCAGCAGTGAGTCGGGACAGGGAGGCGAGCAGTACTTC